This T cell receptor (beta chain) derives from a study of technical replicates of blood from a handful of donors. The CDR3 is made up of 13 amino acids. Trimming removed 4 bases at V and 8 bases at J, with 15 bases between. The protocol was immunoSEQ multiplex PCR, while the TCRdb copy is restricted to in-frame clones and leaves out a portion. The repertoire holds under 20,000 clones, with 85% to 90% as singletons. The sequencing input was PBMCs. The TCR sequence derives from a human donor in good health. The chain uses TRBV5-3 and TRBJ1-1; D is perhaps TRBD1 (5 bases). TRBV5-3 is an ORF for which the function is uncertain. As DNA, the CDR3 is TGTGCCAGAAGCGGACACTTGACAGACGAAGCTTTCTTT. Amino acid sequence: CARSGHLTDEAFF.